This T cell receptor (beta chain) is from a study of blood T cell repertoires in COVID-19 (dated by TCRdb to 2018 to 2020). With respect to the entire study: The collaborator samples originated in the United States, Italy and Spain and spanned the acute and convalescent phases of COVID-19. The material from the prospective study consisted of cDNA or gDNA derived from T cells, B-cell-depleted T cells, or PBMCs. The dataset comprised deeply sampled blood TCRbeta repertoires from subjects exposed to, actively infected with, or recovered from COVID-19. The repertoires were released in a freely available public database meant as a resource for research on the immune response to SARS-CoV-2. Samples came from the ongoing ImmuneRACE study (first 160 participants) plus 1,254 subjects from 6 global collaborators. Sample metadata almost always included a de-identified subject ID, COVID-19 status, age in years and sex. Where available, HLA class I and class II types were taken from metadata supplied by the sample provider and were not determined by assay-based typing. Overall study outcomes, separate from this receptor: The quantity of clinical and demographic metadata differed by source and by participant and was supplied without curation.

The CDR3 holds 14 amino acids from the cysteine to the phenylalanine. Of the read, only the CDR3 DNA is kept; its 42 bases are in frame from base 1. From the germline V gene, CDR1 is MDHEN and CDR2 is SYDVKM. Germline trimming amounts to 6 bases on V and 2 bases on J, with 6 as the count of junction bases outside the gene matches. This clone came up many times. Its specific antigen is unknown. It has no much larger one-base neighbor in the sample; base qualities were not kept. Participants in the prospective study were enrolled through a virtual design, were aged roughly 18 to 90 years, and lived in 24 United States geographic areas. Cohort assignment in the prospective study relied on participant-reported clinical history from a screening survey and a study questionnaire. In the prospective study, mobile phlebotomists collected whole blood, serum and a nasopharyngeal or oropharyngeal swab from each participant. Participants in the prospective study had the option to provide additional blood draws and questionnaires over an approximately two-month period. Before DNA extraction, blood samples from the prospective study were shipped at room temperature or frozen.

TCRbeta CDR3 regions were amplified from genomic DNA by means of the immunoSEQ Assay, a bias-controlled multiplex PCR. The original methods were these. The number of nucleated cells in each sample was estimated from the amplification of reference gene primers within the assay. To quantify the absolute abundance of each unique TCRbeta CDR3 rearrangement, sequence reads were collapsed and filtered. For each sample, productive Simpson clonality was calculated as the square root of Simpson's diversity index over productive rearrangements. Imported from immuneACCESS, the table was reduced by TCRdb to in-frame sequences with V and J called. These copies leave out some clones; in studies compared against another copy, an unresolved V gene accounts for under half, and the cause of the remainder is not known. Clone size and the V and J calls come from that table; the DNA yielded D and trimming. Counted in this sample were approximately 170,000 clones; approximately 82% of them appeared once. The top ten constitute around 3.6% of the sample.

This TCR derives from a woman in her 50s in a cohort exposed to, infected with or recovered from COVID-19 (not recorded which). Here the chain combines TRBV28 and TRBJ2-7; a stretch of 8 junction bases matches TRBD1. The sequencing input was PBMCs or T cells enriched from blood (not recorded which). The CDR3 sequence is CASSSTGETYEQYF. The sequenced DNA: TGTGCCAGCAGCTCGACAGGGGAAACCTACGAGCAGTACTTC. With all but the CDR3 taken from the reference TRBV28 and TRBJ2-7 genes, the full variable domain is: DVKVTQSSRYLVKRTGEKVFLECVQDMDHENMFWYRQDPGLGLRLIYFSYDVKMKEKGDIPEGYSVSREKKERFSLILESASTNQTSMYLCASSSTGETYEQYFGPGTRLTVT.